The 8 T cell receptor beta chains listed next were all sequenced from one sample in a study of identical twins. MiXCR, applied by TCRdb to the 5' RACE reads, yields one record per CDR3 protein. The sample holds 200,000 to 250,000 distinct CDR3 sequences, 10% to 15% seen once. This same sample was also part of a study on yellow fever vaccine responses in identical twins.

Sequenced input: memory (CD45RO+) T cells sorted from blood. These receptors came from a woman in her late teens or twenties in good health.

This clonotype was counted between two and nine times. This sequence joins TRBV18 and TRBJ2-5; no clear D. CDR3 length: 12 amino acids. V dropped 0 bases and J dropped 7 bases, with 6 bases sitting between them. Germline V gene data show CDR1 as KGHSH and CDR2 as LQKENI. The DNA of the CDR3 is TGTGCCAGCTCACCACCTCGGAGGACCCAGTACTTC. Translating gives CASSPPRRTQYF.

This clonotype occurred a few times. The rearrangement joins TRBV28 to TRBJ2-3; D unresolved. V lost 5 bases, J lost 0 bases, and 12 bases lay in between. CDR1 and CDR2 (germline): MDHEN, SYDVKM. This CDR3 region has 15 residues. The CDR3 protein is CASSRQLRSTDTQYF. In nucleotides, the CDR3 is TGTGCCAGCAGTAGACAACTGAGGAGCACAGATACGCAGTATTTT.

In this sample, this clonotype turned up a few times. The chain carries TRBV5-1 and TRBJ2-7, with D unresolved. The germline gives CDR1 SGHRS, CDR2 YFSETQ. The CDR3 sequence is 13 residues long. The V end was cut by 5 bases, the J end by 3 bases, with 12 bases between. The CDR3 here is CASRLLGNYEQYF. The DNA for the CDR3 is TGCGCCAGCAGGCTCCTAGGAAACTACGAGCAGTACTTC.

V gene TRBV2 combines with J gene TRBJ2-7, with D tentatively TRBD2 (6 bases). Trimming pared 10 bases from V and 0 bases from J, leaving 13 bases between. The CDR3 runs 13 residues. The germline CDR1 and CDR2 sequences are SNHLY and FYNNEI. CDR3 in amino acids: CATARTTSYEQYF. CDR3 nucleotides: TGTGCCACCGCGAGGACTACCTCCTACGAGCAGTACTTC.

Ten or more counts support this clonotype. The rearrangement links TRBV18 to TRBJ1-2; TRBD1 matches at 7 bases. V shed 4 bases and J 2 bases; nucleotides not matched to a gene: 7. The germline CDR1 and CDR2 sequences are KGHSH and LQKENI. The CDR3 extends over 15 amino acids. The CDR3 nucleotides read TGTGCCAGCTCACAGAGCGGACAGGCCAACTATGGCTACACCTTC. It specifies CASSQSGQANYGYTF. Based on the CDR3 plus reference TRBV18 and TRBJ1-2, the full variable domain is NAGVMQNPRHLVRRRGQEARLRCSPMKGHSHVYWYRQLPEEGLKFMVYLQKENIIDESGMPKERFSAEFPKEGPSILRIQQVVRGDSAAYFCASSQSGQANYGYTFGSGTRLTVV.

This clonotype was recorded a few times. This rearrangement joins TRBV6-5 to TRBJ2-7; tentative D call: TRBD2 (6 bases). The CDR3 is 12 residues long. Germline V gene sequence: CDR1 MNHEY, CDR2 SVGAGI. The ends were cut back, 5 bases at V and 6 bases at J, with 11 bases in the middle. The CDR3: CASSPTGSEQYF. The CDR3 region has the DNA TGTGCCAGCAGTCCGACCGGGAGCGAGCAGTACTTC.

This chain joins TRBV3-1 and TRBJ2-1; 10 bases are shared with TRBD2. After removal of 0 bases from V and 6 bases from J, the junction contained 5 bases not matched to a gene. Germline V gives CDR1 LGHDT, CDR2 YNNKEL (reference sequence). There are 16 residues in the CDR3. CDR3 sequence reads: CASSQDPSGRGNEQFF. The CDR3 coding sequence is TGTGCCAGCAGCCAAGATCCTAGCGGGAGAGGCAATGAGCAGTTCTTC.

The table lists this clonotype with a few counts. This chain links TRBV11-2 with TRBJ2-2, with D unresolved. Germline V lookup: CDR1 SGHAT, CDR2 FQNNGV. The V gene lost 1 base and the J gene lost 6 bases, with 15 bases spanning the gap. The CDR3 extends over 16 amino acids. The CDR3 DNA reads TGTGCCAGCAGCTTAGTGAGCTTTTCTGTCGCCGGGGAGCTGTTTTTT. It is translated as CASSLVSFSVAGELFF.